This entry lists 23 T cell receptor beta chains sequenced from one sample in a study of T cells expressing NK-cell markers. For each CDR3 protein, TCRdb gives one entry from its re-call of the 5' RACE reads, without DNA. Listed are some 340,000 distinct CDR3 sequences; 5% to 5.5% falls within the top ten. The sequencing sample was made of blood T cells: a sorted CD56 or NKG2C T cell subset, CD4+ or CD8+ T cells, or bulk PBMC T cells (not recorded which). The source of these receptors is a man aged 18-69 years in good health.

The V and J genes are TRBV6-1 and TRBJ2-3; checking the TCRdb D call of TRBD1 is not possible without DNA. The CDR3 loop spans 16 amino acids. The germline V gene has CDR1 MNHNS and CDR2 SASEGT. The CDR3 loop is CASSSGTGRSTDTQYF.

This rearrangement joins TRBV2 to TRBJ1-2; TCRdb indicates TRBD1, and absent DNA this call remains unverified. The CDR3 is 15 amino acids. Germline CDR1 is SNHLY and CDR2 is FYNNEI. The CDR3 reads CASSRDREVDYGYTF.

The CDR3 spells CASSFSLRGVGASYNEQFF. This chain connects TRBV7-6 to TRBJ2-1; TCRdb proposes TRBD1, but this gene call is untestable without DNA. CDR3 size: 19 residues. Germline CDR1 reads SGHVS; CDR2 reads FNYEAQ.

V gene TRBV3-1 combines with J gene TRBJ1-3. The CDR3 contains 16 residues. Germline V lookup: CDR1 LGHDT, CDR2 YNNKEL (reference sequence). CDR3 region: CASSRTTGPSGNTIYF. Complete variable domain (other parts from reference TRBV3-1 and TRBJ1-3): DTAVSQTPKYLVTQMGNDKSIKCEQNLGHDTMYWYKQDSKKFLKIMFSYNNKELIINETVPNRFSPKSPDKAHLNLHINSLELGDSAVYFCASSRTTGPSGNTIYFGEGSWLTVV.

The chain carries TRBV28 and TRBJ1-2; the D call of TRBD1 rests on TCRdb alone, since no DNA is present to check it. The CDR3 is 13 amino acids. From germline, CDR1 is MDHEN and CDR2 SYDVKM. The CDR3 reads CASRTRGARGYTF.

The chain joins TRBV12-3 or TRBV12-4 to TRBJ1-2; absent DNA, TCRdb's TRBD1 call cannot be checked. This CDR3 region has 14 residues. The CDR3 reads CASRTTGAADGYTF.

The chain links TRBV20-1 to TRBJ2-7; TCRdb's D call of TRBD2 is untestable without DNA. This CDR3 has 14 residues. Germline CDR1 reads DFQATT; CDR2 reads SNEGSKA (reference sequence). The CDR3 reads CSAQRTSGSYEQYF.

The chain has TRBV20-1 and TRBJ2-7; there is no DNA to check the TCRdb D call of TRBD1. This CDR3 has 15 amino acids. Germline V CDR1 and CDR2: DFQATT, SNEGSKA (reference sequence). CDR3 residues: CSAPSTGENPYEQYF.

The CDR3 spells CASSLTFPAGTGANVLTF. The chain uses TRBV7-3 and TRBJ2-6; checking the TCRdb D call of TRBD1 is not possible without DNA. The V gene's germline CDR1 is SGHTA and CDR2 FQGTGA. The CDR3 sequence is 18 residues long.

This chain connects TRBV29-1 to TRBJ2-5. The CDR3 is 15 residues long. Germline CDR1 is SQVTM and CDR2 is ANQGSEA. The CDR3 sequence: CSVVPGLIVQETQYF. The full variable domain, in which reference TRBV29-1 and TRBJ2-5 provide the parts outside the CDR3, is SAVISQKPSRDICQRGTSLTIQCQVDSQVTMMFWYRQQPGQSLTLIATANQGSEATYESGFVIDKFPISRPNLTFSTLTVSNMSPEDSSIYLCSVVPGLIVQETQYFGPGTRLLVL.

The J gene is TRBJ1-2, the V gene TRBV6-2 or TRBV6-3. This CDR3 has 15 amino acids. The germline V gene encodes CDR1 MNHEY and CDR2 SVGEGT. This CDR3 reads CASRRLSQVNYGYTF.

The CDR3: CASSTGQFYEQYF. This chain connects TRBV11-2 to TRBJ2-7; TCRdb designates TRBD1, a call that cannot be tested without DNA. Germline V gene lookup returns CDR1 SGHAT and CDR2 FQNNGV. The CDR3 totals 13 residues. Full variable domain (rest looked up from reference TRBV11-2 and TRBJ2-7): EAGVAQSPRYKIIEKRQSVAFWCNPISGHATLYWYQQILGQGPKLLIQFQNNGVVDDSQLPKDRFSAERLKGVDSTLKIQPAKLEDSAVYLCASSTGQFYEQYFGPGTRLTVT.

The chain employs TRBV19 and TRBJ1-5. The CDR3 totals 14 residues. From germline, CDR1 is LNHDA and CDR2 SQIVND (reference sequence). The CDR3 protein is CASSIRKATQPQHF.

The chain links TRBV5-1 to TRBJ1-2. The CDR3 contains 15 residues. Germline assignment: CDR1 SGHRS and CDR2 YFSETQ. CDR3 region: CASSLAGSSFYGYTF. Combining the CDR3 with reference TRBV5-1 and TRBJ1-2 gives the whole variable domain KAGVTQTPRYLIKTRGQQVTLSCSPISGHRSVSWYQQTPGQGLQFLFEYFSETQRNKGNFPGRFSGRQFSNSRSEMNVSTLELGDSALYLCASSLAGSSFYGYTFGSGTRLTVV.

The CDR3 sequence is CASSPQGLQFANTGELFF. This chain links TRBV7-8 with TRBJ2-2; TCRdb's D call, TRBD2, is unchecked because there is no DNA. This CDR3 is built from 18 residues. Germline V gives CDR1 SGHVS, CDR2 FQNEAQ.

The chain is built from TRBV3-1 and TRBJ1-6. Germline V gene lookup returns CDR1 LGHDT and CDR2 YNNKEL (reference sequence). CDR3 length: 12 residues. CDR3 amino acids: CASSPWNSPLHF.

The J gene is TRBJ2-7, the V gene TRBV12-3 or TRBV12-4; as DNA is missing, the TRBD2 call by TCRdb cannot be tested. The CDR3 runs 15 residues. CDR3 in amino acids: CASTFDSGLQYEQYF.

The gene calls are TRBV5-1 and TRBJ2-1. There are 16 residues in the CDR3. Germline V CDR1 and CDR2: SGHRS, YFSETQ. The chain's CDR3 is CASSLAPDLSYNEQFF.

The J gene is TRBJ1-2, the V gene TRBV12-3 or TRBV12-4; TCRdb gives TRBD1 as the D gene, but with no DNA this cannot be confirmed. This CDR3 spans 14 amino acids. CDR3: CASSRMTGGGGYTF.

V gene TRBV4-2 combines with J gene TRBJ2-1; with no DNA, the TCRdb D assignment of TRBD2 cannot be verified. This CDR3 is built from 13 residues. The germline V gene has CDR1 LGHNA and CDR2 YNFKEQ. The CDR3 loop is CASSQGEERGQFF.

The rearrangement links TRBV6-2 or TRBV6-3 to TRBJ1-5. The CDR3 is 14 residues long. CDR1 and CDR2 from the germline V gene are MNHEY and SVGEGT. CDR3 in amino acids: CASSYLAFNQPQHF.

The chain joins TRBV7-9 to TRBJ2-3; checking the TCRdb D call of TRBD2 is not possible without DNA. The V gene's germline CDR1 is SEHNR and CDR2 FQNEAQ (reference sequence). The CDR3 runs to 13 residues. The CDR3 region is CASSLDAAGGLSF.

The chain joins TRBV27 to TRBJ1-2. The CDR3 is 15 residues long. Germline V gene sequence: CDR1 MNHEY, CDR2 SMNVEV (reference sequence). CDR3 amino acids: CASSLSKSASYGYTF.